The next 6 T cell receptor beta chains were all read from a single sample in a study of OX40 agonist ivuxolimab in advanced cancers. The data were produced by immunoSEQ multiplex PCR, yet TCRdb's version contains in-frame clones alone and is incomplete. The sample shows tens of thousands of clones, 88% of them seen only once. The sample here was CD4+ or CD8+ T cells sorted from blood, taken in a trial of the OX40 agonist ivuxolimab. These receptors were taken from an adult with an advanced solid tumor such as melanoma, head and neck, liver or kidney cancer.

The chain combines TRBV7-9 with TRBJ2-5; D unresolved. The germline CDR1 and CDR2 sequences are SEHNR and FQNEAQ (reference sequence). The V end lost 4 bases, the J end lost 5 bases, and 23 bases lay between the germline ends. This CDR3 has 17 amino acids. CDR3 protein: CASSSMGTPGLAETQYF. As DNA, the CDR3 is TGTGCCAGCAGCTCCATGGGCACTCCTGGCCTGGCGGAGACCCAGTACTTC.

V gene TRBV9 combines with J gene TRBJ2-3, with D possibly being TRBD2 (6 bases). Trimming left V 0 bases short and J 2 bases short, with 10 bases between. The CDR3 totals 15 residues. Germline loops: CDR1 SGDLS, CDR2 YYNGEE. Here the CDR3 reads CASSVGVADTDTQYF. CDR3 nucleotides: TGTGCCAGCAGCGTAGGAGTAGCGGACACAGATACGCAGTATTTT.

The genes are TRBV28 and TRBJ1-2; the D gene is possibly TRBD1 (6 bases). V was trimmed by 7 bases and J by 4 bases, leaving 13 bases between them. The CDR3 totals 13 residues. Germline assignment: CDR1 MDHEN and CDR2 SYDVKM. CDR3 in DNA: TGTGCCAGCACAGGACAGTCAGCCTATGGCTACACCTTC. As protein: CASTGQSAYGYTF.

The chain links TRBV7-2 to TRBJ2-7; 11 nucleotides match TRBD2. CDR1 SGHTA and CDR2 FQGNSA come from the germline V gene. The CDR3 is 15 amino acids. J gave up 7 bases and V 4 bases, and 9 bases lay outside the gene matches. CDR3 sequence reads: CASSSQLAGVDEQYF. The CDR3 nucleotides are TGTGCCAGCAGCTCCCAACTAGCGGGAGTAGATGAGCAGTACTTC.

The count of this clone is one. This rearrangement joins TRBV6-5 to TRBJ1-1; D unclear. CDR3 length: 13 amino acids. The V end lost 0 bases, the J end lost 5 bases, and 7 bases lay between the germline ends. Germline CDR1 MNHEY, CDR2 SVGAGI. CDR3 coding DNA: TGTGCCAGCAGTTACTCGATGGGGACTGAAGCTTTCTTT. Translating gives CASSYSMGTEAFF.

The rearrangement joins TRBV7-3 to TRBJ2-3; 9 bases are a match to TRBD2. Germline loops: CDR1 SGHTA, CDR2 FQGTGA. V shed 1 base, J shed 5 bases, and the junction held 7 bases outside the gene matches. CDR3 length: 16 residues. The CDR3 is CASSLNQREVGDTQYF. The CDR3 region has the DNA TGTGCCAGCAGCTTAAATCAGCGGGAGGTGGGAGATACGCAGTATTTT.